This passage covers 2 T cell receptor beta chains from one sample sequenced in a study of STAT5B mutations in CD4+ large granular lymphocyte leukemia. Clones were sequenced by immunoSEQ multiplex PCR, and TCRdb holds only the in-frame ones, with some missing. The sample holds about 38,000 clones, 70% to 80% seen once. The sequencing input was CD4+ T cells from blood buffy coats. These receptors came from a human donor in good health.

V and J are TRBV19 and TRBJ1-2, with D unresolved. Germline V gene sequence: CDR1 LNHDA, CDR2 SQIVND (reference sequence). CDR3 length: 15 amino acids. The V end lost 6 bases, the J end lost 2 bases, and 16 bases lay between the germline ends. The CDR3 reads CASSFSVALNYGYTF. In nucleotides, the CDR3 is TGTGCCAGTAGCTTTTCGGTAGCTTTGAACTATGGCTACACCTTC.

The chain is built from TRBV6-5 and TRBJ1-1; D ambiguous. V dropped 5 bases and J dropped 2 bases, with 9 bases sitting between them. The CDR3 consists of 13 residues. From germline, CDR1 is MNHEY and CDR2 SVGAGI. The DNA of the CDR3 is TGTGCCAGCAGTGCTCCGGGCAACACTGAAGCTTTCTTT. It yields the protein CASSAPGNTEAFF.